This paragraph covers one T cell receptor beta chain sequence. This entry belongs to a study of blood T cell repertoires in COVID-19. Background on the study: Samples came from the United States, Italy and Spain, spanning acute and convalescent COVID-19. Nucleic acid was either cDNA or gDNA, and it came from T cells, B-cell-depleted T cells, or PBMCs.

TCRdb keeps only in-frame clones here, not all; method: immunoSEQ multiplex PCR. The sample contains approximately 100,000 clones, roughly nine tenths of which appear only once. The clonotype originates from a human donor in a cohort sampled during active COVID-19. The material sequenced was peripheral blood.

The CDR3 spells CASRNRDRVVGEGYTF. The CDR3 DNA follows: TGTGCCAGCAGAAACCGGGACAGGGTGGTGGGGGAGGGCTACACCTTC. The V call is TRBV27, the J call TRBJ1-2; the match to TRBD1 covers 9 bases. The length of the CDR3 is 16 residues. V was clipped by 6 bases and J by 8 bases; unmatched bases: 16. The germline V gene encodes CDR1 MNHEY and CDR2 SMNVEV (reference sequence).